The 28 T cell receptor beta chains below come from one sample, sequenced in a study of blood T cell repertoires in COVID-19 (dated by TCRdb to 2020 to 2021). The receptor library was made with the immunoSEQ multiplex PCR assay. Entries here come from immuneACCESS through TCRdb and include only in-frame sequences with V and J called. Some clones fail to appear in such tables; in the studies checked, an unresolved V gene covers under half of the shortfall, and the cause of the remainder is unknown. This sample gives around 360,000 clones in total; roughly nine tenths of them show up just once. The top ten hold approximately 3.1% of the sample. Sequencing used PBMCs or T cells enriched from blood (not recorded which). Every receptor here comes from a woman between 25 and 40 years old who had recovered from COVID-19.

V usage is TRBV4-2 and J usage is TRBJ1-4, with 7 bases aligning to TRBD1. CDR1 and CDR2 from the germline V gene are LGHNA and YNFKEQ. Germline trimming cut 3 bases from V and 4 bases from J; bases unmatched to any gene: 8. This CDR3 comprises 16 residues. In nucleotides, the CDR3 is TGTGCCAGCAGCCACCCCGCGGCAGGGGGTAATGAAAAACTGTTTTTT. Its translation: CASSHPAAGGNEKLFF.

The J gene is TRBJ2-2, the V gene TRBV5-4; D may be TRBD1 (5 bases). The CDR3 totals 16 residues. Germline V lookup: CDR1 SGHNT, CDR2 YYREEE (reference sequence). Trimming shortened V by 4 bases and J by 0 bases, and 13 bases separated the two germline ends. This chain's CDR3 is CASSVARASNTGELFF. Here the CDR3 DNA reads TGTGCCAGCAGCGTCGCCAGGGCCTCGAACACCGGGGAGCTGTTTTTT.

V usage is TRBV5-1 and J usage is TRBJ2-7; tentative D call: TRBD2 (6 bases). Germline CDR1 and CDR2: SGHRS and YFSETQ. The CDR3 has 14 amino acids. Trimming cost V 4 bases and J 5 bases, with 16 bases left between them. The CDR3 bases are TGCGCCAGCAGCCCTCAGGCGGGGACCAACGAGCAGTACTTC. Its protein product is CASSPQAGTNEQYF.

This chain links TRBV28 with TRBJ2-7, with TRBD2 matching over 7 bases. The length of the CDR3 is 15 residues. The V segment lost 6 bases and the J segment 0 bases; nucleotides outside the gene matches: 8. Looked up from germline, CDR1 is MDHEN and CDR2 is SYDVKM. CDR3 sequence reads: CASRAESGDSYEQYF. Here the CDR3 DNA reads TGTGCCAGCAGGGCCGAAAGCGGGGACTCCTACGAGCAGTACTTC.

This sequence joins TRBV2 and TRBJ2-7; 7 positions match TRBD1. Germline CDR1 reads SNHLY; CDR2 reads FYNNEI. V shed 7 bases, J shed 2 bases, and the junction held 5 bases outside the gene matches. The CDR3 length is 13 residues. The CDR3 bases are TGTGCCAGCACGCAGGGGGTTGCCTACGAGCAGTACTTC. Protein: CASTQGVAYEQYF. Combining the CDR3 with reference TRBV2 and TRBJ2-7 gives the whole variable domain EPEVTQTPSHQVTQMGQEVILRCVPISNHLYFYWYRQILGQKVEFLVSFYNNEISEKSEIFDDQFSVERPDGSNFTLKIRSTKLEDSAMYFCASTQGVAYEQYFGPGTRLTVT.

The J gene is TRBJ2-7, the V gene TRBV5-1; D unclear. CDR3 length: 13 residues. V was clipped by 0 bases and J by 3 bases, with 7 bases between them. Looked up from germline, CDR1 is SGHRS and CDR2 is YFSETQ. CDR3 amino acids: CASSLGLHYEQYF. CDR3 DNA: TGCGCCAGCAGCTTGGGGCTGCACTACGAGCAGTACTTC.

V and J are TRBV27 and TRBJ1-2; possibly TRBD1 for D (6 bases). CDR3 length: 14 residues. Deletions cut 6 bases from V and 2 bases from J, with 13 bases between. Looked up from germline, CDR1 is MNHEY and CDR2 is SMNVEV (reference sequence). CDR3 protein: CASRTGEVNYGYTF. The CDR3 DNA reads as TGTGCCAGCAGGACAGGCGAAGTGAACTATGGCTACACCTTC.

CDR3 sequence (DNA): TGTGCCACCAGTGATCCGCGGTGGGTAACCCCTTTGAGCAATCAGCCCCAGCATTTT. Amino acids: CATSDPRWVTPLSNQPQHF. The chain couples TRBV24-1 to TRBJ1-5; D is uncertain. V dropped 3 bases and J dropped 1 base, with 21 bases sitting between them. The CDR3 covers 19 residues. Germline V gene data show CDR1 as KGHDR and CDR2 as SFDVKD.

The chain has TRBV7-9 and TRBJ2-7, with 9 positions matching TRBD2. The CDR3 contains 15 residues. Germline values: CDR1 SEHNR, CDR2 FQNEAQ (reference sequence). V was clipped by 0 bases and J by 0 bases; unmatched bases: 0. The CDR3 sequence is CASSLAREGSYEQYF. CDR3 DNA: TGTGCCAGCAGCTTAGCGCGGGAGGGCTCCTACGAGCAGTACTTC.

The rearrangement uses TRBV19 and TRBJ1-2, with 9 bases aligning to TRBD1. After removal of 8 bases from V and 8 bases from J, the junction contained 3 bases not matched to a gene. Germline CDR1 reads LNHDA; CDR2 reads SQIVND (reference sequence). The CDR3 is 11 residues long. The CDR3 protein is CASGTGFGYTF. CDR3 in DNA: TGTGCCAGTGGGACAGGGTTCGGCTACACCTTC.

This sequence joins TRBV2 and TRBJ2-2; D is uncertain. Germline V lookup: CDR1 SNHLY, CDR2 FYNNEI. The CDR3 covers 12 residues. Trimming shortened V by 3 bases and J by 7 bases, and 6 bases separated the two germline ends. DNA for the CDR3: TGTGCCAGCAGTGAGCGGCGCGGGGAGCTGTTTTTT. Residues: CASSERRGELFF.

The chain recombines TRBV7-9 with TRBJ2-7, with D perhaps matching TRBD2 (5 bases). The germline V gene encodes CDR1 SEHNR and CDR2 FQNEAQ (reference sequence). The CDR3 is made up of 16 amino acids. V lost 4 bases to trimming and J lost 6 bases, with 22 bases between them. The CDR3 DNA reads TGTGCCAGCAGCTCCGCCGGACTCCATTCCCTCCTCGAGCAGTACTTC. Residues: CASSSAGLHSLLEQYF.

This clone occurred once. This chain uses TRBV2 with TRBJ1-1; TRBD1 is a possible D gene (6 bases). The CDR3 extends over 14 amino acids. CDR1 SNHLY and CDR2 FYNNEI come from the germline V gene. V dropped 6 bases and J dropped 1 base, with 12 bases sitting between them. In nucleotides, the CDR3 is TGTGCCAGCAGGGTTTTGACAGGGAACACTGAAGCTTTCTTT. Protein sequence: CASRVLTGNTEAFF.

A few counts support this clone. The V call is TRBV2, the J call TRBJ2-7, with D possibly being TRBD1 (6 bases). V lost 3 bases, J lost 6 bases, and 9 bases lay in between. Germline CDR1 is SNHLY and CDR2 is FYNNEI. This CDR3 has 12 residues. CDR3 coding DNA: TGTGCCAGCAGTGAGAGGACAGCCGAGCAGTACTTC. It yields the protein CASSERTAEQYF.

The chain recombines TRBV28 with TRBJ2-1; TRBD2 matches 7 bases. Trimming cost V 6 bases and J 5 bases; bases outside gene matches: 13. The CDR3 loop spans 16 amino acids. Germline V gene data show CDR1 as MDHEN and CDR2 as SYDVKM. This chain's CDR3 is CASSPSRGGRNNEQFF. CDR3 nucleotides: TGTGCCAGCAGCCCCAGTCGGGGCGGGAGAAACAATGAGCAGTTCTTC. The variable domain in full, completed from reference TRBV28 and TRBJ2-1, reads DVKVTQSSRYLVKRTGEKVFLECVQDMDHENMFWYRQDPGLGLRLIYFSYDVKMKEKGDIPEGYSVSREKKERFSLILESASTNQTSMYLCASSPSRGGRNNEQFFGPGTRLTVL.

This chain joins TRBV27 and TRBJ2-7; TRBD2 matches at 8 bases. V lost 6 bases to trimming and J lost 3 bases; unmatched junction nucleotides: 7. The CDR3 is made up of 14 amino acids. The germline CDR1 and CDR2 sequences are MNHEY and SMNVEV (reference sequence). CDR3 in amino acids: CASRPSGSRYEQYF. Here the CDR3 DNA reads TGTGCCAGCAGACCCAGCGGGAGTCGCTACGAGCAGTACTTC.

The gene calls are TRBV7-9 and TRBJ2-7; a weak D match, TRBD2 (5 bases). Germline assignment: CDR1 SEHNR and CDR2 FQNEAQ (reference sequence). The CDR3 length is 15 residues. Trimming stripped 5 bases from V and 4 bases from J, with 18 bases between. The CDR3 DNA is TGTGCCAGCAGCCTGGGAGATATAGAGGGATACGAGCAGTACTTC. As protein: CASSLGDIEGYEQYF.

The DNA for the CDR3 is TGTGCCAGCAGCTTTCCTGGGGCGAATACGCAGTATTTT. Amino acids: CASSFPGANTQYF. V is TRBV7-2 and J is TRBJ2-3; perhaps TRBD1 as D (5 bases). In germline, CDR1 is SGHTA, CDR2 FQGNSA. V lost 3 bases and J 7 bases, leaving 11 bases between the germline ends. CDR3 length: 13 residues.

Points on this clone: The junction departs from the called germline gene at one end, perhaps through a read error. The chain carries TRBV5-1 and TRBJ1-4, with a possible D match to TRBD1 (5 bases). The germline V gene has CDR1 SGHRS and CDR2 YFSETQ. CDR3 length equals 15 residues. CDR3 bases: TGCGCCAGCAGATTGGGAACAGGATCTAATGAAAAACTGTTTTTT. Amino acid sequence: CASRLGTGSNEKLFF.

This chain connects TRBV9 to TRBJ2-7, with 14 nucleotides matching TRBD2. The V gene's germline CDR1 is SGDLS and CDR2 YYNGEE. The V and J ends lost 3 bases and 3 bases, in that order; junction bases with no gene match: 2. The CDR3 runs 15 residues. The CDR3 nucleotides read TGTGCCAGCAGCGCGACTAGCGGGGGGGTCTACGAGCAGTACTTC. Translated: CASSATSGGVYEQYF.

The CDR3 is CASRNSGTIYEQYF. The CDR3 nucleotides read TGTGCCAGCAGGAATAGCGGGACCATTTACGAGCAGTACTTC. V and J are TRBV28 and TRBJ2-7, with TRBD2 identical over 8 bases. The CDR3 is 14 residues long. V was clipped by 6 bases and J by 4 bases; unmatched bases: 8. Germline V gives CDR1 MDHEN, CDR2 SYDVKM.

This clone was seen only once. The V gene is TRBV19, the J gene TRBJ1-1; D uncertain. V lost 3 bases to trimming and J lost 0 bases, with 5 bases between them. CDR1 LNHDA and CDR2 SQIVND come from the germline V gene (reference sequence). CDR3 length: 13 amino acids. Written as DNA, the CDR3 is TGTGCCAGTAGTATGACAATGAACACTGAAGCTTTCTTT. Translation: CASSMTMNTEAFF.

V is TRBV5-6 and J is TRBJ1-1; D is perhaps TRBD1 (6 bases). Germline V gene sequence: CDR1 SGHDT, CDR2 YYEEEE. V was trimmed by 0 bases and J by 5 bases, leaving 11 bases between them. The CDR3 is made up of 14 amino acids. The CDR3 sequence is CASSLEQGYTEAFF. CDR3 coding DNA: TGTGCCAGCAGCTTGGAACAGGGATATACTGAAGCTTTCTTT.

The chain couples TRBV14 to TRBJ1-2, with TRBD1 identical over 7 bases. Germline lookup yields CDR1 SGHDN and CDR2 FVKESK. The V gene end was trimmed by 4 bases and the J gene end by 0 bases; junction bases not matched to a gene: 8. This CDR3 has 16 amino acids. The CDR3 coding sequence is TGTGCCAGCAGCCCCCGTTGGGACAGCGCTAACTATGGCTACACCTTC. This encodes CASSPRWDSANYGYTF.

This clone was observed once. The rearrangement links TRBV18 to TRBJ2-7; possibly TRBD2 for D (5 bases). Germline V lookup: CDR1 KGHSH, CDR2 LQKENI. V was cut by 3 bases and J by 1 base, with 10 bases left in between. The CDR3 extends over 14 amino acids. The DNA of the CDR3 is TGTGCCAGCTCACCGGGAGCACCATCCTACGAGCAGTACTTC. The encoded protein is CASSPGAPSYEQYF. Drawing the rest from reference TRBV18 and TRBJ2-7, the complete variable domain is NAGVMQNPRHLVRRRGQEARLRCSPMKGHSHVYWYRQLPEEGLKFMVYLQKENIIDESGMPKERFSAEFPKEGPSILRIQQVVRGDSAAYFCASSPGAPSYEQYFGPGTRLTVT.

V usage is TRBV19 and J usage is TRBJ1-5; possibly TRBD1 for D (5 bases). The CDR3 has 15 residues. V lost 3 bases to trimming and J lost 1 base, with 10 bases between them. CDR1 and CDR2 (germline): LNHDA, SQIVND (reference sequence). CDR3 sequence reads: CASSMVGQSNQPQHF. For the CDR3, the DNA is TGTGCCAGTAGTATGGTGGGGCAGAGCAATCAGCCCCAGCATTTT.

V is TRBV6-4 and J is TRBJ2-1; TRBD2 matches 8 bases. The CDR3 sequence is 15 residues long. Germline trimming cut 2 bases from V and 9 bases from J; bases unmatched to any gene: 9. Germline assignment: CDR1 MRHNA and CDR2 SNTAGT. CDR3 sequence reads: CASSDRSGGLREQFF. CDR3 nucleotides: TGTGCCAGCAGTGACAGATCGGGGGGGTTGCGTGAGCAGTTCTTC.

The chain combines TRBV18 with TRBJ1-1; D gene unclear. CDR3 length: 14 residues. Trimming cost V 2 bases and J 6 bases, with 13 bases left between them. CDR1 and CDR2 from the germline V gene are KGHSH and LQKENI. The CDR3 region is CASSPAQFPAEAFF. The CDR3 DNA reads TGTGCCAGCTCACCAGCTCAGTTCCCCGCTGAAGCTTTCTTT.